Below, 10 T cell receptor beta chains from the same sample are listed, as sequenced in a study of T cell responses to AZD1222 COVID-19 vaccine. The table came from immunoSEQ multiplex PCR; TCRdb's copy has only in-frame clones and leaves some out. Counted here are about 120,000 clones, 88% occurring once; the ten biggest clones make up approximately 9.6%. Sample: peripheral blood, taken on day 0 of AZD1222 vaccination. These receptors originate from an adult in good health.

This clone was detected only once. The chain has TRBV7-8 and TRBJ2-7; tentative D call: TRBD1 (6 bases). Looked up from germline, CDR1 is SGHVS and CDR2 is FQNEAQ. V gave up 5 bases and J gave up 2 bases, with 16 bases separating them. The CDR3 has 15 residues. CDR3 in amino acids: CASSLNPDRTYEQYF. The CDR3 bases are TGTGCCAGCAGCCTCAACCCGGACAGAACCTACGAGCAGTACTTC. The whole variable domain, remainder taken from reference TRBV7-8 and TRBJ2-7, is GAGVSQSPRYKVAKRGQDVALRCDPISGHVSLFWYQQALGQGPEFLTYFQNEAQLDKSGLPSDRFFAERPEGSVSTLKIQRTQQEDSAVYLCASSLNPDRTYEQYFGPGTRLTVT.

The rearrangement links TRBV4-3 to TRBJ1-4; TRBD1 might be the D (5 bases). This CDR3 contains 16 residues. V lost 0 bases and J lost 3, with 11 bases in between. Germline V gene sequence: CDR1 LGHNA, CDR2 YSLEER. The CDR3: CASSQERGTANEKLFF. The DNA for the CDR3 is TGCGCCAGCAGCCAAGAGAGGGGAACAGCTAATGAAAAACTGTTTTTT.

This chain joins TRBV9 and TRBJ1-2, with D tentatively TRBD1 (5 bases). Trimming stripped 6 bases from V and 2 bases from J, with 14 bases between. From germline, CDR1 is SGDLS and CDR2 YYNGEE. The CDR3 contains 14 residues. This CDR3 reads CASNPGGNNYGYTF. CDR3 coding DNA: TGTGCCAGCAATCCCGGGGGGAACAACTATGGCTACACCTTC. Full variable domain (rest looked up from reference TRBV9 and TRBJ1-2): DSGVTQTPKHLITATGQRVTLRCSPRSGDLSVYWYQQSLDQGLQFLIQYYNGEERAKGNILERFSAQQFPDLHSELNLSSLELGDSALYFCASNPGGNNYGYTFGSGTRLTVV.

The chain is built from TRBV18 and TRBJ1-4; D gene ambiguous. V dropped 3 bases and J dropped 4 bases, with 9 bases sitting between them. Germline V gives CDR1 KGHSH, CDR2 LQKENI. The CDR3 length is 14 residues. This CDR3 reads CASSPAAVNEKLFF. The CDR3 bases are TGTGCCAGCTCACCTGCGGCAGTTAATGAAAAACTGTTTTTT.

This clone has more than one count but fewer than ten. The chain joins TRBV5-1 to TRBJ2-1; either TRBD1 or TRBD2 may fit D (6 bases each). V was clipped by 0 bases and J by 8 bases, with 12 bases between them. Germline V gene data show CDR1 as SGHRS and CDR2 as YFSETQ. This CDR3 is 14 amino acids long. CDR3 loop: CASSLDLRGDEQFF. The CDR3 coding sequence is TGCGCCAGCAGCTTGGACCTTAGGGGGGATGAGCAGTTCTTC.

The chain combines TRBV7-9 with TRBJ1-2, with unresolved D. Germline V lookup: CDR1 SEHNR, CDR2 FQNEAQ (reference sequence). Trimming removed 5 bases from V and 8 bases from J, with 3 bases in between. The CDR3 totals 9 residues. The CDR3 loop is CASSPGYTF. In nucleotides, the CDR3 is TGTGCCAGCAGCCCGGGCTACACCTTC.

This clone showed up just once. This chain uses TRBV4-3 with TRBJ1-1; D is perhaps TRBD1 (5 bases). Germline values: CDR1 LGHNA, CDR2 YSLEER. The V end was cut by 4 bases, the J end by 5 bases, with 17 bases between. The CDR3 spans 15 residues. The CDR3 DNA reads TGCGCCAGCAGCCCTACAGGTTACCCGGGGACTGAAGCTTTCTTT. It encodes CASSPTGYPGTEAFF.

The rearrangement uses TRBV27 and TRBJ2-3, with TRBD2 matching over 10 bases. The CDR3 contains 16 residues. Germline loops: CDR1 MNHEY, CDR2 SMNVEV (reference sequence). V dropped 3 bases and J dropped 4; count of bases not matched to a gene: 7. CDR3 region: CASSFLKAGGADTQYF. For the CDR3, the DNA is TGTGCCAGCAGTTTCCTCAAAGCGGGGGGGGCAGATACGCAGTATTTT.

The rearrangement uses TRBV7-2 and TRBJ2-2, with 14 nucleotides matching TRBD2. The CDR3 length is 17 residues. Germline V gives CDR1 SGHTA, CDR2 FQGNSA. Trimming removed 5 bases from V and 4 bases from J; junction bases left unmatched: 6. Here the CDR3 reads CASSPRGLAGGTGELFF. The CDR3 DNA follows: TGTGCCAGCAGCCCGAGAGGACTAGCGGGAGGCACCGGGGAGCTGTTTTTT.

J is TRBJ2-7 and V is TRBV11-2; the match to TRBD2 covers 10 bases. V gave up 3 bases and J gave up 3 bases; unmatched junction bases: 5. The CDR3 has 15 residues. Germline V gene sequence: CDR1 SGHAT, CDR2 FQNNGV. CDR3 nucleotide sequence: TGTGCCAGCAGCTTTTCTAGCGGGGGCCTCTACGAGCAGTACTTC. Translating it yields CASSFSSGGLYEQYF.